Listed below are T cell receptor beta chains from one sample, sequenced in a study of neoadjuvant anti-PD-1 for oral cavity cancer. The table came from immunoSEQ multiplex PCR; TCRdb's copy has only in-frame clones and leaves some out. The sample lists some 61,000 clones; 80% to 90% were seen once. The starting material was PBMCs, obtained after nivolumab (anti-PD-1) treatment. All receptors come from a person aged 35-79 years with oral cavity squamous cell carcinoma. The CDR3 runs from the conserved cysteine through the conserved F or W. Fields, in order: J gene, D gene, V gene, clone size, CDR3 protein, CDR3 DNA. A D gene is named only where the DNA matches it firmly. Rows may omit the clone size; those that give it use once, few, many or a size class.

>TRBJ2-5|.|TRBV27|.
CASSLYVGGETQYF
TGTGCCAGCAGTTTGTATGTAGGGGGAGAGACCCAGTACTTC
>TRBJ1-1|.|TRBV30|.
CAWSGGAEDTEAFF
TGTGCCTGGAGTGGGGGGGCGGAGGACACTGAAGCTTTCTTT
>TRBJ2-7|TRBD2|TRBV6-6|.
CASSSDLSGSLYEQYF
TGTGCCAGCAGTTCGGACCTCAGCGGGAGTCTCTACGAGCAGTACTTC
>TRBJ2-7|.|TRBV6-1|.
CASSELTSLSGEQYF
TGTGCCAGCAGTGAATTGACTAGTCTATCCGGCGAGCAGTACTTC
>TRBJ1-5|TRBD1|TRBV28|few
CASSQGARNQPQHF
TGTGCCAGCAGCCAGGGGGCCCGCAATCAGCCCCAGCATTTT
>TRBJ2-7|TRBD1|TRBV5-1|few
CASSLKSGGPYEQYF
TGCGCCAGCAGCTTGAAGTCAGGGGGCCCCTACGAGCAGTACTTC
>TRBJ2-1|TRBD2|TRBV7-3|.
CASSLPGEGYNEQFF
TGTGCCAGCAGCCTGCCTGGGGAGGGCTACAATGAGCAGTTCTTC
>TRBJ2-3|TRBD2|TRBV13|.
CASSNSGSTDTQYF
TGTGCCAGCAGCAATAGCGGGAGTACAGATACGCAGTATTTT
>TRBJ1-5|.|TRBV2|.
CASSDRTDWGNQPQHF
TGTGCCAGCAGTGATAGGACAGATTGGGGCAATCAGCCCCAGCATTTT
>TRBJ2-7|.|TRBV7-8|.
CASSLDGTTVREQYF
TGTGCCAGCAGCTTAGACGGGACAACTGTGAGAGAGCAGTACTTC
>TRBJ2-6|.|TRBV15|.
CATSRGGVSGANVLTF
TGTGCCACCAGCAGAGGTGGGGTCTCTGGGGCCAACGTCCTGACTTTC
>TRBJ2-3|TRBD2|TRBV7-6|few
CASSSSGSSADTQYF
TGTGCCAGCAGTTCTAGCGGGAGCAGTGCAGATACGCAGTATTTT
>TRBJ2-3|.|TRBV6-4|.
CASSDSNTGLTDTQYF
TGTGCCAGCAGTGACTCGAATACAGGGTTGACAGATACGCAGTATTTT
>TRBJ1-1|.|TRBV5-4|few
CASSLDSGTEAFF
TGTGCCAGCAGCTTGGATAGCGGCACTGAAGCTTTCTTT
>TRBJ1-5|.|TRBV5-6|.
CASSFAGNQPQHF
TGTGCCAGCAGTTTCGCCGGCAATCAGCCCCAGCATTTT